The subject of this entry is one T cell receptor (beta chain). No antigen is known for it. No base quality information exists; no much larger clone differs at one position. TCR CDR3 regions were amplified from genomic DNA by multiplex PCR using the deep immunoSEQ assay. For each cell subset, the extracted genomic DNA was distributed evenly across all wells of several immunoSEQ 96-well plates, and each plate served as one replicate. For sorted subsets, about 0.2 ug genomic DNA, equal to approximately 30,000 T cell genomes, was loaded into each replicate PCR. Purified libraries were measured with a Qubit 3.0 fluorometer, size-checked on a Bioanalyzer 2100, and measured again with the KAPA Library Quantification kit. Each immunoSEQ 96-well plate was sequenced on its own single-read 150-cycle Illumina NextSeq 550 flow cell. The paper's processing steps were these. Because the immunoSEQ output held only junctional sequences and lacked quality scores, the filtering could not match the filtering applied to full-length reads. Sequences were annotated with PyIR, a Python wrapper for IgBLAST v1.9, using IMGT germline references to assign V/J genes and CDR3. Reads were removed for weak V/J assignments (E-value above 1e-6), missing CDR3, stop codons, out-of-frame junctions, or ambiguous translated residues. V3J clonotypes were defined as sequences sharing the same inferred V gene, J gene, and CDR3 amino acid sequence. Percentage overlap between repertoires was computed as shared unique clonotypes divided by the size of the smaller repertoire. Three approaches were used to assess repertoire richness: RTK rarefaction, the Chao1 estimator, and Recon v2.1 estimates of unobserved clonotypes. OLGA was used to compute generation probabilities for all TCRbeta clonotypes that the gDNA method yielded from a handful of donors. This immuneACCESS table, as held by TCRdb, lists in-frame sequences with V and J called but not all clones. Of the missing ones, under half trace to an unresolved V gene in checked studies; the others have no known cause. Clone size and V and J calls were adopted from that table, with D and trimming inferred from the DNA. Across this sample there are some 2,000,000 clones, with about 95% seen only once. 0.9% to 1.4% of the sample rests with the top ten.

CD8 naive samples were obtained by positive selection for CCR7 among CD45RO-negative cells, yielding a CD45RA+CCR7+ population from which TemRA cells were excluded. Donors were healthy HIV-negative adults with no recently reported acute infections or vaccinations. Every donor was a Caucasian adult residing in Nashville, Tennessee, USA. Blood was collected by leukapheresis, and PBMCs were isolated by Ficoll-Histopaque density gradient centrifugation and then cryopreserved in liquid nitrogen vapor phase. Analytical flow cytometry was used to check the purity and quantity of every magnetically sorted T cell population. Genomic DNA was isolated from each sorted fraction and quantified by UV absorbance on a Nanodrop 2000c. The data were taken from a study of shared clonotypes between healthy human individuals (TCRdb year 2020). Broadly, across the study: The cohort comprised two women and a few men aged 18 to 49 years. For each donor, CD4 naive and CD4 memory were each given three plates, CD8 naive was given two plates, and CD8 memory was given one plate. The study deeply sequenced blood TCR repertoires of five healthy adults to estimate repertoire size and the extent of clonotype sharing between individuals. To increase sequencing depth and limit assay-specific biases, TCR repertoire library preparation and sequencing were carried out by different laboratories using diverse techniques. Each donor's leukapheresis produced roughly between roughly 0.9 and 9 billion PBMCs. Study-wide conclusions, independent of this receptor: Clonotypes shared by all four sorted-subset donors showed higher generation probabilities than non-shared clonotypes. Because the study included only a small number of donors, the genetic and exposure-history diversity represented was limited. Incomplete sequencing was indicated by rarefaction of sorted-subset datasets, despite the large sequencing depth. When several donors were compared, the shared fraction of clonotypes was around 4.6% for naive CD4, about 4% for naive CD8, roughly 2.3% for memory CD4, and 0.4% for memory CD8. Sampling was restricted to blood, and TCR repertoires in tissue are likely to differ from TCR repertoires in blood. Larger estimated clonotype richness was generally found for naive subsets than for memory subsets. Pairwise subsampling led to the expectation that sequencing depth would affect the degree of clonotype sharing among donors.

Sequencing was performed on naive CD8+ T cells sorted from blood. What this sample's cell subset or site label stands for: CD45RA+CCR7+. This TCR derives from a man in his late teens or twenties in good health.

The DNA is TGTGCCAGTAGCCTACGGGGGGGAAACACCTACGAGCAGTACTTC. Protein translation: CASSLRGGNTYEQYF. The sequence is built from TRBV9 and TRBJ2-7, with TRBD2 matching 8 junction bases. Measured from the cysteine to the phenylalanine, the CDR3 is 15 residues long. Only the CDR3 region is kept as DNA, spanning 45 bases read in frame from base 1. Clipping removes 8 bases from V and 2 bases from J, with 12 as the unmatched junction base count. The CDR1 and CDR2 encoded by the germline V gene are SGDLS and YYNGEE.